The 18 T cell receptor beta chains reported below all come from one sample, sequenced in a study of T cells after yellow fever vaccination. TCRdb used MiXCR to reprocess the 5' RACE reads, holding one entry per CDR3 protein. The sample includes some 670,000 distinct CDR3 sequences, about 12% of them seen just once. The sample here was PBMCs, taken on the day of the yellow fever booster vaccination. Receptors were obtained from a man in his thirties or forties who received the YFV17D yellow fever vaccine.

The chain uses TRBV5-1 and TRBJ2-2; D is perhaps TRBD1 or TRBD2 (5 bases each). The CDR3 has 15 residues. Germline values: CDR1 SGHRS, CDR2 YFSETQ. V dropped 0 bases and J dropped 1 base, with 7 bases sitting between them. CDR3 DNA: TGCGCCAGCAGCTTGGTGGGGGAGAACACCGGGGAGCTGTTTTTT. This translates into CASSLVGENTGELFF.

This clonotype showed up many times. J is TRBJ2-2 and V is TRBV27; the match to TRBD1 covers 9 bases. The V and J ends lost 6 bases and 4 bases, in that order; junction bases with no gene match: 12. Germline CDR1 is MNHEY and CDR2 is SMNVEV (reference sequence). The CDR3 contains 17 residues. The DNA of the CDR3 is TGTGCCAGCAGCCTTTCGTACTACAGGGGGCTCACCGGGGAGCTGTTTTTT. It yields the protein CASSLSYYRGLTGELFF.

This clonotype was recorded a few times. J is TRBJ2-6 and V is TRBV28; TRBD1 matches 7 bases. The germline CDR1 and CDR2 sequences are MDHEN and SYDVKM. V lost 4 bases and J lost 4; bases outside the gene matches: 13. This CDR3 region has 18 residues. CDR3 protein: CASSSQRTGAVGANVLTF. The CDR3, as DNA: TGTGCCAGCAGTTCCCAGCGGACAGGCGCGGTCGGGGCCAACGTCCTGACTTTC.

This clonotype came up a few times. This CDR3 is CASSPNPMGFTEAFF. CDR3 nucleotides: TGTGCCAGCAGTCCCAATCCGATGGGCTTCACTGAAGCTTTCTTT. The chain combines TRBV6-2 or TRBV6-3 with TRBJ1-1; D uncertain. There are 15 residues in the CDR3. CDR1 is MNHEY, CDR2 SVGEGT, per germline. V was shortened by 5 bases and J by 4 bases, with 17 bases between the two germline ends.

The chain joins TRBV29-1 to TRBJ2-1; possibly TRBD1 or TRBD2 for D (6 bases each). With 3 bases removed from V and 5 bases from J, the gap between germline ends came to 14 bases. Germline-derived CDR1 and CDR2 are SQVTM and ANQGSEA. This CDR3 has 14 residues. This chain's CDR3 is CSVEGGGNHNEQFF. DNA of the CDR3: TGCAGCGTTGAGGGGGGCGGGAACCACAATGAGCAGTTCTTC.

The CDR3 reads CASSLGHVGSYNEQFF. CDR3 DNA: TGTGCCAGCAGCTTAGGCCATGTGGGCAGCTACAATGAGCAGTTCTTC. V is TRBV11-3 and J is TRBJ2-1, with D uncertain. CDR1 and CDR2 from the germline V gene are SGHNT and YENEEA. Trimming took off 1 base at V and 3 bases at J, with 13 bases between the two ends. CDR3 length equals 16 residues.

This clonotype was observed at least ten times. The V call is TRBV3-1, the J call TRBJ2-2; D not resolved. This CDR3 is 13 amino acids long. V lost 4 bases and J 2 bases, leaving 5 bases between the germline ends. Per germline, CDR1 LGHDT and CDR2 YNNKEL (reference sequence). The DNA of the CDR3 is TGTGCCAGCAGCCCCGCAAACACCGGGGAGCTGTTTTTT. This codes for CASSPANTGELFF.

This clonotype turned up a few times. CDR3 sequence reads: CAWSKEGFYNEQFF. For the CDR3, the DNA is TGTGCCTGGTCTAAGGAGGGATTTTACAATGAGCAGTTCTTC. The chain carries TRBV30 and TRBJ2-1; D is perhaps TRBD2 (6 bases). The CDR3 consists of 14 residues. Trimming removed 5 bases at V and 4 bases at J, with 15 bases between. Germline V gene sequence: CDR1 GTSNPN, CDR2 SVGIG (reference sequence).

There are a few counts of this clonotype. CDR3 loop: CASSVLGQDNNEQFF. The CDR3 coding sequence is TGTGCCAGCAGCGTCCTAGGACAGGACAACAATGAGCAGTTCTTC. The V call is TRBV3-1, the J call TRBJ2-1, with 7 bases that match TRBD1. The CDR3 runs to 15 residues. Germline V gene data show CDR1 as LGHDT and CDR2 as YNNKEL (reference sequence). Germline trimming cut 5 bases from V and 5 bases from J; bases unmatched to any gene: 9.

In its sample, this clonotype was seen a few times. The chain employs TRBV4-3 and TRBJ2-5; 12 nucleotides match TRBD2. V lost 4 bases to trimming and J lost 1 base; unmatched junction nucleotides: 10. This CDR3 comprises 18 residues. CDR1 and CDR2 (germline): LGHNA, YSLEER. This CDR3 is CASSLGTSGLIRQETQYF. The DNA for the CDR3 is TGCGCCAGCAGCCTCGGGACTAGCGGGCTTATCCGCCAAGAGACCCAGTACTTC.

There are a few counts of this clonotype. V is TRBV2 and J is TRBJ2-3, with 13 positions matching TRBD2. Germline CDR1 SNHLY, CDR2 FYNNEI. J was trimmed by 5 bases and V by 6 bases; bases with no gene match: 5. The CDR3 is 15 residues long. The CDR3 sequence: CASRRGLAGKDTQYF. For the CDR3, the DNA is TGTGCCAGCAGAAGGGGACTAGCGGGAAAAGATACGCAGTATTTT. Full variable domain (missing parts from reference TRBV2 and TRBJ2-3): EPEVTQTPSHQVTQMGQEVILRCVPISNHLYFYWYRQILGQKVEFLVSFYNNEISEKSEIFDDQFSVERPDGSNFTLKIRSTKLEDSAMYFCASRRGLAGKDTQYFGPGTRLTVL.

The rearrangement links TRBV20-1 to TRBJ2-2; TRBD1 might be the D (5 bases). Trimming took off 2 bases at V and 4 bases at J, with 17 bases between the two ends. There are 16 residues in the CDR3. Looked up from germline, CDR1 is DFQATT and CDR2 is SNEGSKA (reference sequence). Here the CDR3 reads CSARPRQTLSTGELFF. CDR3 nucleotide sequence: TGCAGTGCTAGACCTAGACAGACACTCAGCACCGGGGAGCTGTTTTTT.

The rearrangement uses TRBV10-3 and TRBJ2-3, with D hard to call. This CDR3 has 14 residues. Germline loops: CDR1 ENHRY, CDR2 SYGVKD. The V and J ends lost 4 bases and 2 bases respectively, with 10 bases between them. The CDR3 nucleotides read TGTGCCATCAGTGTGGTGACCAACACAGATACGCAGTATTTT. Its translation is CAISVVTNTDTQYF.

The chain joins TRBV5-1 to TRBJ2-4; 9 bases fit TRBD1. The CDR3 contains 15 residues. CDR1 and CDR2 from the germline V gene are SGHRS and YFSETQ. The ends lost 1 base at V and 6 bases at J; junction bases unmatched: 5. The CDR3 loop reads CASSLSWDRVNIQYF. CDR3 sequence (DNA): TGCGCCAGCAGCTTGAGTTGGGACAGGGTAAACATTCAGTACTTC. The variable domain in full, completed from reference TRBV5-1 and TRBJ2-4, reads KAGVTQTPRYLIKTRGQQVTLSCSPISGHRSVSWYQQTPGQGLQFLFEYFSETQRNKGNFPGRFSGRQFSNSRSEMNVSTLELGDSALYLCASSLSWDRVNIQYFGAGTRLSVL.

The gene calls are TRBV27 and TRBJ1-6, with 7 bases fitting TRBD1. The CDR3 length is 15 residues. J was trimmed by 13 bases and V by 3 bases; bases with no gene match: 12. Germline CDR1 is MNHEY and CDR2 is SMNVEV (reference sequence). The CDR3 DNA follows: TGTGCCAGCAGTTTCTCCGGACAGGTCCGAGCTCCCCTCCACTTT. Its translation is CASSFSGQVRAPLHF.

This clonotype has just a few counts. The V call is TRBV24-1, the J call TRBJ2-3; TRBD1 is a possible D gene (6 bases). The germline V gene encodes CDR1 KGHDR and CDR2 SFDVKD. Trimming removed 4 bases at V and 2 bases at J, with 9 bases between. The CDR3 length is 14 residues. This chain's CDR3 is CATSEHRDTDTQYF. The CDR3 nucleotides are TGTGCCACCAGTGAACACAGGGACACAGATACGCAGTATTTT.

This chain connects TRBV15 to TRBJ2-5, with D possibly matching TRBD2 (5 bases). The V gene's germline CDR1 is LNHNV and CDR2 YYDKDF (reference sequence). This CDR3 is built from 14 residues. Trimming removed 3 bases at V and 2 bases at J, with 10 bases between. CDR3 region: CATSRTGFQETQYF. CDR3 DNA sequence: TGTGCCACCAGCAGGACGGGGTTTCAAGAGACCCAGTACTTC.

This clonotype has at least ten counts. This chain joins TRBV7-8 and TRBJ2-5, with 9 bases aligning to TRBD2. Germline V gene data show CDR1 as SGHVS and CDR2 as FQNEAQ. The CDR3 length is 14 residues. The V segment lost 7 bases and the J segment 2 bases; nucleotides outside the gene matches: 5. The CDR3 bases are TGTGCCAGCACGCGGACTAGCGTTCAAGAGACCCAGTACTTC. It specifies CASTRTSVQETQYF.